This T cell receptor (beta chain) was captured by sequencing in a study of shared clonotypes between healthy human individuals. Study as a whole: Donor composition was a couple of women and three men, aged 18 to 49.

Execution of the assay was at deep level. Using immunoSEQ multiplex PCR, the repertoire was profiled, and TCRdb retains in-frame clones only, with some absent. The sample shows about 2.4 million clones, 90% to 95% of them seen only once. Germline V gene lookup returns CDR1 WNHNN and CDR2 SYGVQD (reference sequence). This CDR3 contains 13 residues. The V and J ends lost 5 bases and 3 bases respectively, with 10 bases between them. With respect to this clone: The antigen is unknown.

Study-wide points: Several donors had around 5% of their naive CD4 clonotypes in common.

This sequence joins TRBV10-1 and TRBJ1-1; a weak D match, TRBD1 (6 bases). The source of this sequence is a man aged 18 to 29 in good health. The sequencing sample was made of naive CD4+ T cells sorted from blood. Specified subset: CD45RA+ positively selected. The CDR3 is CASSLQGDTEAFF. In DNA form, the CDR3 reads TGCGCCAGCAGTCTACAGGGAGACACTGAAGCTTTCTTT.